A single sample is the source of the 27 T cell receptor beta chains below, sequenced in a study of CD8 T cells in Susac syndrome. RNA amounts of roughly 0.45 to 1 ug underwent reverse transcription with random hexamers. MiXCR, applied by TCRdb to the immunoSEQ multiplex PCR reads, yields one record per CDR3 protein. This table holds some 180,000 distinct CDR3 sequences, roughly nine tenths found once. The sequencing input was CD4+ T cells from PBMCs. These receptor sequences come from a human donor with Susac syndrome.

The chain couples TRBV29-1 to TRBJ1-1, with D possibly being TRBD1 (5 bases). V was shortened by 4 bases and J by 0 bases, with 12 bases between the two germline ends. The germline V gene encodes CDR1 SQVTM and CDR2 ANQGSEA. The CDR3 sequence is 14 residues long. Here the CDR3 reads CSVAWGEMNTEAFF. In DNA form, the CDR3 reads TGCAGCGTTGCATGGGGGGAGATGAACACTGAAGCTTTCTTT.

The V gene is TRBV19, the J gene TRBJ2-5; 9 bases fit TRBD1. The V and J ends lost 1 base and 0 bases, in that order; junction bases with no gene match: 3. This CDR3 is 16 amino acids long. Germline CDR1 is LNHDA and CDR2 is SQIVND (reference sequence). For the CDR3, the DNA is TGTGCCAGTAGTATAGGTGGGACAGGGAACCAAGAGACCCAGTACTTC. Translation gives CASSIGGTGNQETQYF.

The gene calls are TRBV29-1 and TRBJ2-5, with a weak D call TRBD2 (7 bases). In germline, CDR1 is SQVTM, CDR2 ANQGSEA. This CDR3 contains 13 residues. V was clipped by 3 bases and J by 5 bases, with 13 bases between them. The DNA for the CDR3 is TGCAGCGTTGATCGCGGGGGCGAGGAGACCCAGTACTTC. This gives the protein CSVDRGGEETQYF.

The CDR3, as DNA: TGCGCCAGTGGGGGCGACACTGAAGCTTTCTTT. This codes for CASGGDTEAFF. The chain employs TRBV10-2 and TRBJ1-1; TRBD1 is a possible D gene (6 bases). Trimming left V 9 bases short and J 3 bases short, with 8 bases between. Looked up from germline, CDR1 is WSHSY and CDR2 is SAAADI. This CDR3 spans 11 amino acids.

This clonotype appeared once. This sequence joins TRBV20-1 and TRBJ1-1; 8 bases are a match to TRBD1. This CDR3 comprises 15 residues. Looked up from germline, CDR1 is DFQATT and CDR2 is SNEGSKA (reference sequence). V shed 4 bases and J 6 bases; nucleotides not matched to a gene: 13. This CDR3 reads CSAIPGQAVYAEAFF. The CDR3 nucleotides are TGCAGTGCTATTCCGGGACAGGCGGTTTACGCTGAAGCTTTCTTT.

The chain has TRBV20-1 and TRBJ2-1, with D possibly TRBD1 on 5 matching bases. The CDR3 runs 13 residues. Germline V lookup: CDR1 DFQATT, CDR2 SNEGSKA (reference sequence). V was cut by 3 bases and J by 2 bases, with 8 bases left in between. In nucleotides, the CDR3 is TGCAGTGCTAGGGGGCCCCCCTACAATGAGCAGTTCTTC. This translates into CSARGPPYNEQFF.

V is TRBV20-1 and J is TRBJ2-5; D is perhaps TRBD1 (5 bases). The CDR3 is 14 residues long. The germline V gene has CDR1 DFQATT and CDR2 SNEGSKA (reference sequence). Between the trimmed V and J ends, which lost 0 bases and 4 bases, there was a span of 12 bases. The CDR3 sequence: CSAREHSTGETQYF. CDR3 coding DNA: TGCAGTGCTAGAGAACACTCCACAGGAGAGACCCAGTACTTC.

The V and J genes are TRBV7-8 and TRBJ1-1; no definite D call. Trimming removed 1 base from V and 1 base from J, with 7 bases in between. There are 14 residues in the CDR3. Germline assignment: CDR1 SGHVS and CDR2 FQNEAQ. The CDR3, as DNA: TGTGCCAGCAGCTTAGTGGCAGAGAACACTGAAGCTTTCTTT. Amino acid sequence: CASSLVAENTEAFF.

The V gene is TRBV19, the J gene TRBJ1-1, with 8 bases identical to TRBD1. Looked up from germline, CDR1 is LNHDA and CDR2 is SQIVND (reference sequence). Trimming removed 3 bases from V and 1 base from J; junction bases left unmatched: 7. CDR3 length equals 16 residues. CDR3 protein: CASSMGRGRRNTEAFF. DNA for the CDR3: TGTGCCAGTAGTATGGGCAGGGGGCGGAGGAACACTGAAGCTTTCTTT. Filled out from reference TRBV19 and TRBJ1-1, the complete variable domain reads DGGITQSPKYLFRKEGQNVTLSCEQNLNHDAMYWYRQDPGQGLRLIYYSQIVNDFQKGDIAEGYSVSREKKESFPLTVTSAQKNPTAFYLCASSMGRGRRNTEAFFGQGTRLTVV.

The chain couples TRBV9 to TRBJ2-5; TRBD1 matches 7 bases. The CDR3 totals 16 residues. The germline V gene has CDR1 SGDLS and CDR2 YYNGEE. With V trimmed by 4 bases and J by 5 bases, 14 bases remained unmatched. The CDR3 reads CASSPLLTGLGETQYF. The CDR3 nucleotides read TGTGCCAGCAGCCCCCTACTGACAGGGTTGGGGGAGACCCAGTACTTC.

This chain uses TRBV20-1 with TRBJ2-1; D possibly corresponds to TRBD2 (6 bases). The CDR3 runs 15 residues. The V end was cut by 0 bases, the J end by 7 bases, with 16 bases between. Germline loops: CDR1 DFQATT, CDR2 SNEGSKA (reference sequence). CDR3: CSARDPRGLWNEQFF. The CDR3 DNA reads as TGCAGTGCTAGAGATCCTCGGGGACTTTGGAATGAGCAGTTCTTC.

The chain couples TRBV2 to TRBJ2-1; 7 bases match TRBD2. This CDR3 is 12 amino acids long. J lost 13 bases, V lost 4 bases, and 7 bases had no gene match. Per the germline V gene, CDR1 is SNHLY and CDR2 is FYNNEI. CDR3 sequence: CASSGGRGLQFF. Written as DNA, the CDR3 is TGTGCCAGCAGTGGCGGGAGAGGGTTACAGTTCTTC.

The CDR3 region has the DNA TGTGCCAGCAGTTTACAGGGGGGCGCTGAAGCTTTCTTT. As protein: CASSLQGGAEAFF. This rearrangement joins TRBV2 to TRBJ1-1; 8 nucleotides agree with TRBD1. The CDR3 loop spans 13 amino acids. Germline V lookup: CDR1 SNHLY, CDR2 FYNNEI. With 5 bases clipped from V and 6 bases from J, the junction kept 5 bases outside the gene matches.

V and J are TRBV5-1 and TRBJ2-3; 13 bases fit TRBD2. The CDR3 runs 16 residues. Losses at the gene ends were 4 bases for V and 2 bases for J; bases not matched to a gene: 4. In germline, CDR1 is SGHRS, CDR2 YFSETQ. CDR3 nucleotide sequence: TGCGCCAGCAGCCCGACTAGCGGGGGGAACACAGATACGCAGTATTTT. This sequence encodes CASSPTSGGNTDTQYF.

The gene calls are TRBV12-3 or TRBV12-4 and TRBJ1-5; D not certain. The CDR3 is 15 residues long. V was clipped by 1 base and J by 4 bases, with 11 bases between them. The chain's CDR3 is CASSLGATENQPQHF. In nucleotides, the CDR3 is TGTGCCAGCAGTTTAGGGGCTACAGAAAATCAGCCCCAGCATTTT.

The chain joins TRBV5-1 to TRBJ1-2; no definite D call. V lost 5 bases to trimming and J lost 1 base, with 6 bases between them. Per germline, CDR1 SGHRS and CDR2 YFSETQ. CDR3 length: 12 residues. This CDR3 reads CASRELNYGYTF. The CDR3 region has the DNA TGCGCCAGCAGGGAGCTTAACTATGGCTACACCTTC.

The V call is TRBV6-1, the J call TRBJ2-1; TRBD2 aligns across 15 bases. Germline V gene data show CDR1 as MNHNS and CDR2 as SASEGT. V shed 10 bases and J 10 bases; nucleotides not matched to a gene: 5. The CDR3 has 13 residues. The CDR3 here is CATWGLAGGEQFF. Here the CDR3 DNA reads TGTGCCACCTGGGGACTAGCGGGAGGAGAGCAGTTCTTC.

The rearrangement uses TRBV7-2 and TRBJ1-1, with a possible D match to TRBD1 (6 bases). Looked up from germline, CDR1 is SGHTA and CDR2 is FQGNSA. The CDR3 is 16 residues long. Trimming left V 5 bases short and J 10 bases short, with 26 bases between. This CDR3 reads CASSPLTQGHGRRAFF. In nucleotides, the CDR3 is TGTGCCAGCAGCCCACTCACTCAGGGACATGGGCGTCGAGCTTTCTTT.

The chain has TRBV4-2 and TRBJ2-1; D may be TRBD1 (6 bases). V was cut by 0 bases and J by 5 bases, with 17 bases left in between. The CDR3 contains 17 residues. Germline V gene sequence: CDR1 LGHNA, CDR2 YNFKEQ. CDR3 nucleotide sequence: TGTGCCAGCAGCCAAGAAGAAGGGGGAGTGAAGAACAATGAGCAGTTCTTC. Translation: CASSQEEGGVKNNEQFF.

The chain uses TRBV7-9 and TRBJ2-7, with a weak D call TRBD2 (5 bases). The germline V and J ends were trimmed by 5 bases and 10 bases, with 15 bases remaining between them. Germline CDR1 and CDR2: SEHNR and FQNEAQ (reference sequence). The CDR3 extends over 12 amino acids. The CDR3 region has the DNA TGTGCCAGCAGCAGGGATGGAGGCGGCCAGTACTTC. This gives the protein CASSRDGGGQYF.

This rearrangement joins TRBV5-1 to TRBJ2-3; TRBD2 aligns across 8 bases. Trimming took 0 bases from V and 1 from J; bases not matched to a gene: 4. The CDR3 has 16 amino acids. The germline gives CDR1 SGHRS, CDR2 YFSETQ. This CDR3 reads CASSLALSGGTDTQYF. In nucleotides, the CDR3 is TGCGCCAGCAGCTTGGCCCTTAGCGGGGGCACAGATACGCAGTATTTT.

This rearrangement joins TRBV18 to TRBJ1-5; D not certain. CDR1 KGHSH and CDR2 LQKENI come from the germline V gene. V dropped 4 bases and J dropped 5 bases, with 9 bases sitting between them. The length of the CDR3 is 13 residues. The CDR3 spells CASSQGSDQPQHF. The CDR3 DNA is TGTGCCAGCTCACAAGGAAGTGATCAGCCCCAGCATTTT.

This sequence joins TRBV2 and TRBJ1-2, with D maybe TRBD1 (5 bases). This CDR3 is 13 amino acids long. CDR1 and CDR2 (germline): SNHLY, FYNNEI. Trimming pared 8 bases from V and 7 bases from J, leaving 17 bases between. CDR3 residues: CASGELPGAGYTF. CDR3 in DNA: TGTGCCAGCGGAGAACTACCTGGGGCTGGCTACACCTTC.

DNA for the CDR3: TGCGCCAGCAGCCAAGAAGGACTCGGCGGGCCCCGGGACTATGGCTACACCTTC. Protein sequence: CASSQEGLGGPRDYGYTF. This chain connects TRBV4-1 to TRBJ1-2; D remains ambiguous. Trimming cost V 0 bases and J 3 bases, with 20 bases left between them. Germline CDR1 reads MGHRA; CDR2 reads YSYEKL. The CDR3 sequence is 18 residues long.

The gene calls are TRBV29-1 and TRBJ1-1; D is ambiguous. CDR3 length: 10 amino acids. The V and J ends lost 5 bases and 2 bases respectively, with 3 bases between them. Per the germline V gene, CDR1 is SQVTM and CDR2 is ANQGSEA. CDR3 DNA: TGCAGCGTTTCAAACACTGAAGCTTTCTTT. Its protein is CSVSNTEAFF.

V gene TRBV5-4 combines with J gene TRBJ2-7; D is unclear. V was clipped by 4 bases and J by 0 bases, with 20 bases between them. Germline-derived CDR1 and CDR2 are SGHNT and YYREEE (reference sequence). The CDR3 has 17 amino acids. The CDR3 here is CASSPGNLGPISYEQYF. The DNA of the CDR3 is TGTGCCAGCAGCCCCGGTAATTTAGGACCCATCTCCTACGAGCAGTACTTC.

The chain has TRBV9 and TRBJ2-1, with D unresolved. The germline V gene encodes CDR1 SGDLS and CDR2 YYNGEE. CDR3 length: 15 residues. The V end lost 4 bases, the J end lost 8 bases, and 19 bases lay between the germline ends. Here the CDR3 reads CASSLEPVVGDEQFF. The CDR3 DNA sequence: TGTGCCAGCAGCTTAGAACCCGTAGTTGGTGATGAGCAGTTCTTC.